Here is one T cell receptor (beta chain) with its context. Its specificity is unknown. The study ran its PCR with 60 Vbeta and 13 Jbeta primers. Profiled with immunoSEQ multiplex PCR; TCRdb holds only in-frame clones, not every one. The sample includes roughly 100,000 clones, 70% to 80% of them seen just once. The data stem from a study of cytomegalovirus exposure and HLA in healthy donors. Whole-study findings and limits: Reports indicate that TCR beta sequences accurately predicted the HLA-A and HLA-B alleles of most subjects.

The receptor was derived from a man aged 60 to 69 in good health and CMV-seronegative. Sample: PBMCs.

The CDR3 here is CASSRVPLGETQYF. For the CDR3, the DNA is TGTGCCAGCAGCCGGGTCCCCCTTGGGGAGACCCAGTACTTC. V is TRBV7-2 and J is TRBJ2-5; D unresolved. The CDR3 has 14 residues. V lost 5 bases, J lost 5 bases, and 15 bases lay in between. Germline CDR1 and CDR2: SGHTA and FQGNSA.